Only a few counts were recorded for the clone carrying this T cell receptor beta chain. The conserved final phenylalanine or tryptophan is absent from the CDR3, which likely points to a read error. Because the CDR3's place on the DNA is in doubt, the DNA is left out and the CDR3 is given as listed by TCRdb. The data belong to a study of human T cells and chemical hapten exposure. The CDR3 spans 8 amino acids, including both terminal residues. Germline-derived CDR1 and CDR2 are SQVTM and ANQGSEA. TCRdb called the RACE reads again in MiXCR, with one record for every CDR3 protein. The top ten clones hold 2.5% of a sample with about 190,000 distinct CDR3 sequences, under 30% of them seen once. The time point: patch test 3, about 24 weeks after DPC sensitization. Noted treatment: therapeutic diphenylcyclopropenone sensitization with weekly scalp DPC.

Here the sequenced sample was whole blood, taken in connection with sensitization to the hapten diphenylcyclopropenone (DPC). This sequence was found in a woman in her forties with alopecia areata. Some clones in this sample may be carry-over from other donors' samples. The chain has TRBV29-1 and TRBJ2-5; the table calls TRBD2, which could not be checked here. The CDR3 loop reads CSVGGLSI.